Listed below are T cell receptor beta chains from one sample, sequenced in a study. TCRdb recomputed calls from the 5' RACE reads with MiXCR, one row per CDR3 protein. This table holds under 7,000 distinct CDR3 sequences, 31% found once. Input material: memory CD4+ T cells sorted from a lymph node. The receptor set was obtained from a female donor with breast cancer. Both conserved end residues are part of each CDR3. D genes are given only for firm matches. The size of a clone is reported for some rows only, either as once, few or many, or as a class for expanded clones.

>.|TRBD1|15|TRBJ2-7|TRBV5-1
CASSTGQALSYEQYF
TGCGCCAGCAGCACCGGACAGGCGCTTTCCTACGAGCAGTACTTC
>.|.|17|TRBJ1-1|TRBV10-3
CAISESRLRTSNTEAFF
TGTGCCATCAGTGAGTCGAGGTTAAGGACGTCGAACACTGAGGCTTTCTTT
>.|TRBD2|15|TRBJ2-1|TRBV30
CAWSQGAGVSSEQFF
TGTGCCTGGAGTCAGGGAGCGGGAGTGTCGTCGGAGCAGTTCTTC
>medium-sized|.|13|TRBJ2-5|TRBV11-2
CASSLAGWETQYF
TGTGCCAGCAGCTTGGCCGGGTGGGAGACCCAGTACTTC
>few|.|15|TRBJ2-1|TRBV20-1
CSASEDSSSYNEQFF
TGCAGTGCTAGCGAAGATTCGAGCTCCTACAATGAGCAGTTCTTC
>.|TRBD1|14|TRBJ2-1|TRBV5-6
CASSPRTGNNEQFF
TGTGCCAGCAGCCCCCGGACAGGGAACAATGAGCAGTTCTTC
>many|.|17|TRBJ1-1|TRBV9
CASSVSQGRALNTEAFF
TGTGCCAGCAGCGTATCGCAGGGGAGGGCGTTAAACACTGAAGCTTTCTTT
>.|.|14|TRBJ2-7|TRBV20-1
CSGVGGVSSYEQYF
TGCAGTGGGGTGGGCGGGGTGAGCTCCTACGAGCAGTACTTC
>medium-sized|TRBD2|14|TRBJ2-1|TRBV5-5
CASSPGLINNEQFF
TGTGCCAGCAGCCCGGGACTAATTAACAATGAGCAGTTCTTC
>many|TRBD2|15|TRBJ2-3|TRBV5-1
CASRLSGRAEDTQYF
TGCGCCAGCAGACTAAGCGGGAGGGCGGAAGATACGCAGTATTTT
>.|TRBD2|14|TRBJ2-4|TRBV20-1
CSAREGGVLNIQYF
TGCAGTGCTAGAGAGGGAGGGGTTTTAAACATTCAGTACTTC
>many|.|13|TRBJ2-5|TRBV7-2
CASSFMGRETQYF
TGTGCCAGCAGCTTTATGGGACGGGAGACCCAGTACTTC
>.|.|14|TRBJ1-3|TRBV4-3
CASSQDNSGNTTYF
TGCGCCAGCAGCCAAGACAACTCTGGAAACACCACGTATTTT
>medium-sized|TRBD1|14|TRBJ2-7|TRBV12-3/TRBV12-4
CASSFRTGMGEQYF
TGTGCCAGCAGTTTCCGGACAGGGATGGGGGAGCAGTACTTC
>large|TRBD1|16|TRBJ2-2|TRBV7-9
CASIPGQAKNTGELFF
TGTGCCAGCATCCCCGGACAGGCGAAGAACACCGGGGAGCTGTTTTTT
>medium-sized|.|11|TRBJ2-1|TRBV7-9
CASSPMHEQFF
TGTGCCAGCAGCCCTATGCATGAGCAGTTCTTC
>.|.|14|TRBJ1-1|TRBV5-5
CASSLVGRSTEASF
TGTGCCAGCAGCTTGGTAGGCAGGTCCACGGAAGCTTCCTTC
>few|TRBD2|20|TRBJ2-1|TRBV7-9
CASSSRTSGRQKSSYNEQFF
TGTGCCAGCAGCTCACGGACTAGCGGGAGGCAAAAGAGCTCCTACAATGAGCAGTTCTTC
>.|.|16|TRBJ1-1|TRBV29-1
CSVRPAGEIMNTEAFF
TGCAGCGTCCGCCCAGCAGGGGAGATCATGAACACTGAAGCTTTCTTT
>many|.|14|TRBJ1-5|TRBV6-1
CASNLSGGQSAQHF
TGTGCCAGCAATTTGAGTGGGGGACAATCAGCGCAGCATTTT
>.|.|17|TRBJ1-1|TRBV4-1
CASSQARPGQPDTEAFF
TGCGCCAGCAGCCAAGCCCGACCCGGACAGCCCGACACTGAAGCTTTCTTT
>few|TRBD2|14|TRBJ2-2|TRBV20-1
CSATSGAYTGELFF
TGCAGTGCTACTAGCGGGGCCTACACAGGGGAGCTGTTTTTT
>.|TRBD2|16|TRBJ2-2|TRBV3-1
CASSLGLAGVTGELFF
TGTGCCAGCAGTCTTGGACTAGCGGGAGTTACCGGGGAGCTGTTTTTT
>.|TRBD1|17|TRBJ1-2|TRBV24-1
CATGDSVAGGAGYGYTF
TGTGCCACCGGTGATTCCGTGGCAGGGGGCGCAGGCTATGGCTACACCTTC
>many|.|16|TRBJ2-7|TRBV5-5
CASSPVLGGPLYEQYF
TGTGCCAGCAGCCCTGTCCTCGGGGGCCCCCTCTACGAGCAGTACTTC
>.|TRBD1|13|TRBJ1-1|TRBV20-1
CSARTGGRTEAFF
TGCAGTGCTAGAACAGGGGGCCGGACTGAAGCTTTCTTT
>many|.|12|TRBJ2-3|TRBV20-1
CSAPDGADTQYF
TGCAGTGCTCCGGACGGAGCAGATACGCAGTATTTT
>.|.|16|TRBJ2-1|TRBV7-8
CASSLVSVSRGNEQFF
TGTGCCAGCAGCTTAGTATCTGTGTCTAGAGGCAATGAGCAGTTCTTC
>.|TRBD1|13|TRBJ2-1|TRBV24-1
CATAGQGYNEQFF
TGTGCCACTGCGGGACAGGGTTACAATGAGCAGTTCTTC
>.|TRBD1|17|TRBJ1-5|TRBV7-8
CASSSPQGIIGNQPQHF
TGTGCCAGCAGCTCACCACAGGGGATAATTGGCAATCAGCCCCAGCATTTT
>.|.|13|TRBJ1-1|TRBV14
CASSSQWNTEAFF
TGTGCCAGCAGCTCCCAGTGGAACACTGAAGCTTTCTTT
>medium-sized|TRBD2|16|TRBJ2-3|TRBV6-5
CASRDSGSLVTDTQYF
TGTGCCAGCAGGGATAGCGGGAGTCTTGTTACAGATACGCAGTATTTT
>.|TRBD2|16|TRBJ2-5|TRBV15
CATSRGPLAIRETQYF
TGTGCCACCAGCAGAGGCCCACTAGCGATCCGGGAGACCCAGTACTTC
>many|.|15|TRBJ2-3|TRBV6-2/TRBV6-3
CASSYSTSGRSTQYF
TGTGCCAGCAGTTACTCGACGTCAGGGCGGAGTACGCAGTATTTT
>many|TRBD2|16|TRBJ2-3|TRBV4-2
CASSQEAGGYSDTQYF
TGTGCCAGCAGCCAAGAGGCCGGGGGGTACTCAGATACGCAGTATTTT
>few|.|14|TRBJ1-5|TRBV10-3
CAISDGRFNQPQHF
TGTGCCATCAGTGACGGACGGTTCAATCAGCCCCAGCATTTT
>.|TRBD1|16|TRBJ2-3|TRBV6-1
CASSDGTGGAGDTQYF
TGTGCCAGCAGTGACGGGACAGGGGGGGCGGGAGATACGCAGTATTTT
>many|TRBD1|14|TRBJ2-7|TRBV7-3
CASSPTGQNYEQYF
TGTGCCAGCAGCCCCACGGGACAGAATTACGAGCAGTACTTC
>once|.|17|TRBJ1-1|TRBV6-5
CASSYSKREGGKTEAFF
TGTGCCAGCAGTTACTCGAAGCGGGAGGGGGGAAAAACTGAAGCTTTCTTT
>.|.|16|TRBJ1-5|TRBV12-3/TRBV12-4
CASSLSPSHNDQPQHF
TGTGCCAGCAGTTTAAGCCCTTCCCATAACGACCAGCCCCAGCATTTT
>many|.|14|TRBJ2-7|TRBV28
CASSLGRLSYEQYF
TGTGCCAGCAGTTTGGGCCGGTTGTCCTACGAGCAGTACTTC
>many|.|15|TRBJ1-4|TRBV2
CASSNPRGVVEKLFF
TGTGCCAGCAGCAACCCCCGGGGGGTCGTTGAAAAACTGTTTTTT
>few|TRBD1|15|TRBJ1-2|TRBV11-2
CASSLDPQGAYGYTF
TGTGCCAGCAGCTTAGACCCCCAGGGGGCCTATGGCTACACCTTC
>once|TRBD2|15|TRBJ2-7|TRBV7-8
CASSFARLATNEQYF
TGTGCCAGCAGCTTCGCCCGACTAGCGACCAACGAGCAGTACTTC
>.|.|15|TRBJ2-2|TRBV2
CASSFNQLATGELFF
TGTGCCAGCAGTTTTAACCAGCTTGCCACAGGGGAGCTGTTTTTT
>few|.|13|TRBJ2-7|TRBV6-5
CASSYSGRSEQYF
TGTGCCAGCAGTTACTCGGGGCGTTCGGAGCAGTACTTC
>few|.|15|TRBJ1-4|TRBV4-1
CASRSTGLKNEKLLF
TGCGCCAGCAGAAGTACAGGACTCAAGAATGAAAAACTGTTATTT
>medium-sized|TRBD2|14|TRBJ2-7|TRBV10-3
CAISESTGGNEQYF
TGTGCCATCAGTGAGTCAACGGGAGGTAACGAGCAGTACTTC
>.|.|18|TRBJ2-2|TRBV24-1
CATSALQGERGGTGELFF
TGTGCCACCAGTGCACTCCAGGGGGAGCGGGGAGGCACCGGGGAGCTGTTTTTT
>.|.|16|TRBJ1-5|TRBV6-6
CASKYPSLVRDQPQHF
TGTGCCAGCAAGTATCCCTCACTAGTTAGGGATCAGCCCCAGCATTTT
>.|TRBD2|14|TRBJ2-1|TRBV20-1
CSGTWTSSYNEQFF
TGCAGTGGAACCTGGACTAGCAGCTACAATGAGCAGTTCTTC
>.|TRBD2|17|TRBJ2-5|TRBV5-4
CASSYYGLAGVQETQYF
TGTGCCAGCAGCTACTACGGACTAGCGGGGGTACAAGAGACCCAGTACTTC
>.|TRBD2|12|TRBJ2-7|TRBV20-1
CSAREGVSEQYF
TGCAGTGCCCGGGAGGGAGTGTCCGAGCAGTACTTC
>medium-sized|TRBD2|15|TRBJ2-3|TRBV11-2
CASSFRGGAGDTQYF
TGTGCCAGCAGCTTTCGCGGGGGGGCGGGAGATACGCAGTATTTT
>medium-sized|.|13|TRBJ2-7|TRBV4-1
CASSQGRNYEQYF
TGCGCCAGCAGCCAAGGCAGGAACTACGAGCAGTACTTC
>.|.|16|TRBJ2-2|TRBV5-1
CASSLWGSTNTGELFF
TGCGCCAGCAGCTTGTGGGGTTCTACGAACACCGGGGAGCTGTTTTTT
>medium-sized|TRBD1|18|TRBJ1-2|TRBV4-1
CASSQVVRRQGGNYGYTF
TGCGCCAGCAGCCAAGTCGTCCGAAGGCAGGGGGGCAACTATGGCTACACCTTC
>medium-sized|.|15|TRBJ2-1|TRBV18
CASSPGPASYNEQFF
TGTGCCAGCTCACCGGGACCGGCGTCCTACAATGAGCAGTTCTTC
>.|.|12|TRBJ2-3|TRBV3-1
CASSQGGDTQCF
TGTGCCAGCAGCCAGGGGGGCGATACGCAGTGTTTT
>once|TRBD1|14|TRBJ1-2|TRBV5-1
CASSLEGQNYGYTF
TGCGCCAGCAGCTTGGAGGGACAGAACTATGGCTACACCTTC